The 13 T cell receptor beta chains reported below all come from one sample, sequenced in a study of blood T cells in healthy people across ages. It was with a sample-barcoded 5' primer and a J-beta primer mix that a second PCR of roughly 6 to 11 cycles was run. Each CDR3 protein gets one entry after TCRdb re-called the 5' RACE reads with MiXCR. Among about 1,000,000 distinct CDR3 sequences listed, more than 35% were seen once. The sample was blood. These receptors came from a woman in her sixties or seventies in good health.

The chain employs TRBV15 and TRBJ2-5; D not resolved. The CDR3 runs 14 residues. V lost 1 base and J lost 4, with 10 bases in between. CDR1 is LNHNV, CDR2 YYDKDF, per germline (reference sequence). CDR3 nucleotides: TGTGCCACCAGCAGAGGAGGTCAGGCAGAGACCCAGTACTTC. Protein product: CATSRGGQAETQYF.

This chain joins TRBV6-5 and TRBJ2-7; TRBD1 is a possible D gene (6 bases). Germline values: CDR1 MNHEY, CDR2 SVGAGI. V dropped 2 bases and J dropped 3 bases, with 14 bases sitting between them. CDR3 length: 15 residues. The CDR3 nucleotides are TGTGCCAGCAGTTACGACCGGACAGCCTTCTACGAGCAGTACTTC. As protein: CASSYDRTAFYEQYF.

This chain connects TRBV29-1 to TRBJ2-6; D is possibly TRBD1 (6 bases). The ends were cut back, 6 bases at V and 0 bases at J, with 15 bases in the middle. This CDR3 contains 16 residues. CDR1 is SQVTM and CDR2 is ANQGSEA in the germline V gene. CDR3 region: CSVGSTGHSGANVLTF. In DNA form, the CDR3 reads TGCAGCGTGGGATCGACGGGACACTCTGGGGCCAACGTCCTGACTTTC.

In this sample, this clonotype turned up a few times. The V and J genes are TRBV6-1 and TRBJ2-7; 8 bases line up with TRBD2. CDR3 length equals 13 residues. Unmatched junction bases numbered 4, after V lost 6 bases and J lost 3 bases. Germline V gene sequence: CDR1 MNHNS, CDR2 SASEGT. CDR3 protein: CASRYSGSYEQYF. DNA of the CDR3: TGTGCCAGCAGGTACAGCGGGAGCTACGAGCAGTACTTC.

J is TRBJ2-5 and V is TRBV27, with TRBD2 matching over 7 bases. This CDR3 spans 11 amino acids. J gave up 12 bases and V 3 bases, and 4 bases lay outside the gene matches. Germline loops: CDR1 MNHEY, CDR2 SMNVEV (reference sequence). The CDR3 protein is CASSLGGREYF. In nucleotides, the CDR3 is TGTGCCAGCAGTTTGGGGGGGAGGGAGTACTTC.

The gene calls are TRBV6-5 and TRBJ2-1, with 7 nucleotides matching TRBD1. Germline V gives CDR1 MNHEY, CDR2 SVGAGI. The V gene end was trimmed by 6 bases and the J gene end by 7 bases; junction bases not matched to a gene: 9. The CDR3 sequence is 14 residues long. CDR3: CASRGQAGVNEQFF. The CDR3 nucleotides are TGTGCCAGCAGAGGACAGGCCGGCGTGAATGAGCAGTTCTTC.

A few counts support this clonotype. This chain connects TRBV7-2 to TRBJ2-1; TRBD1 or TRBD2 may be the D gene (5 bases each). This CDR3 is built from 15 residues. In germline, CDR1 is SGHTA, CDR2 FQGNSA. V lost 2 bases and J 5 bases, leaving 13 bases between the germline ends. As DNA, the CDR3 is TGTGCCAGCAGCTTAAAAACGGGACGGAACAATGAGCAGTTCTTC. Translated, it gives CASSLKTGRNNEQFF.

This chain connects TRBV5-1 to TRBJ2-6, with 10 bases identical to TRBD2. V was pared by 1 base and J by 0 bases, with 4 bases of the junction left unmatched. The CDR3 covers 18 residues. Germline V CDR1 and CDR2: SGHRS, YFSETQ. As DNA, the CDR3 is TGCGCCAGCAGCTTGTCTCTAGCGGGAGTCTCTGGGGCCAACGTCCTGACTTTC. As protein: CASSLSLAGVSGANVLTF.

This clonotype was seen more than once but under ten times. The V and J genes are TRBV6-1 and TRBJ2-6, with D uncertain. Trimming shortened V by 2 bases and J by 0 bases, and 11 bases separated the two germline ends. There are 17 residues in the CDR3. CDR1 and CDR2 from the germline V gene are MNHNS and SASEGT. The CDR3 DNA sequence: TGTGCCAGCAGTGAATCTCCAGCGCGCTCTGGGGCCAACGTCCTGACTTTC. Its translation is CASSESPARSGANVLTF.

The chain employs TRBV7-3 and TRBJ2-2, with TRBD2 identical over 9 bases. This CDR3 comprises 17 residues. V lost 2 bases and J lost 4; bases outside the gene matches: 8. In germline, CDR1 is SGHTA, CDR2 FQGTGA. CDR3 nucleotide sequence: TGTGCCAGCAGCTTAGCGGGAGGGCCCTATACCACCGGGGAGCTGTTTTTT. It specifies CASSLAGGPYTTGELFF.

The chain recombines TRBV20-1 with TRBJ2-7, with TRBD1 matching over 9 bases. The length of the CDR3 is 16 residues. CDR1 is DFQATT and CDR2 is SNEGSKA in the germline V gene (reference sequence). J gave up 6 bases and V 0 bases, and 12 bases lay outside the gene matches. The chain's CDR3 is CSARDDAGTGIVEQYF. CDR3 nucleotide sequence: TGCAGTGCTAGAGATGATGCCGGGACAGGGATCGTCGAGCAGTACTTC.

This clonotype was counted a few times. V is TRBV29-1 and J is TRBJ2-3; D perhaps matches TRBD1 (6 bases). Germline lookup yields CDR1 SQVTM and CDR2 ANQGSEA. This CDR3 comprises 12 residues. Trimming removed 6 bases at V and 5 bases at J, with 12 bases between. The CDR3 loop reads CSVDEGGDTQYF. The CDR3 DNA is TGCAGCGTCGACGAAGGGGGAGATACGCAGTATTTT.

This chain links TRBV7-2 with TRBJ2-6, with 7 bases matching TRBD2. With 5 bases clipped from V and 8 bases from J, the junction kept 6 bases outside the gene matches. The CDR3 is made up of 14 amino acids. CDR1 is SGHTA, CDR2 FQGNSA, per germline. CDR3 DNA sequence: TGTGCCAGCAGCATGGGGGGGTTGCCCAACGTCCTGACTTTC. Amino acid sequence: CASSMGGLPNVLTF.